The present entry profiles one TCR beta chain with its context. Antigen specificity is unknown. The record originates from a study of OX40 agonist ivuxolimab in advanced cancers. About the research overall: Prior anti-PD-1, anti-PD-L1 or anti-CTLA-4 therapy was allowed; 40% to 50% had some.

Notes on the study in general: At 0.1 to 3.0 mg/kg, CD4+ and CD8+ blood T cells expanded clonally by week 6. Relatively little clonal expansion, among the lowest observed, appeared in partial responders at 0.1-3.0 mg/kg.

CDR1 is SQVTM and CDR2 is ANQGSEA in the germline V gene. The CDR3 length is 14 residues. V lost 0 bases and J lost 6, with 14 bases in between. Only in-frame clones appear in the TCRdb table, and some are missing; sequencing was by immunoSEQ multiplex PCR. This table holds around 20,000 clones, 75% to 85% found once. The chain employs TRBV29-1 and TRBJ2-5; possibly TRBD2 for D (5 bases). The source was CD4+ or CD8+ T cells sorted from blood, collected in a trial of the OX40 agonist ivuxolimab. The source of this sequence is an adult with an advanced solid tumor such as melanoma, head and neck, liver or kidney cancer. The CDR3 loop reads CSVEDPYLGKTQYF. CDR3 in DNA: TGCAGCGTTGAAGATCCCTACCTCGGGAAGACCCAGTACTTC.